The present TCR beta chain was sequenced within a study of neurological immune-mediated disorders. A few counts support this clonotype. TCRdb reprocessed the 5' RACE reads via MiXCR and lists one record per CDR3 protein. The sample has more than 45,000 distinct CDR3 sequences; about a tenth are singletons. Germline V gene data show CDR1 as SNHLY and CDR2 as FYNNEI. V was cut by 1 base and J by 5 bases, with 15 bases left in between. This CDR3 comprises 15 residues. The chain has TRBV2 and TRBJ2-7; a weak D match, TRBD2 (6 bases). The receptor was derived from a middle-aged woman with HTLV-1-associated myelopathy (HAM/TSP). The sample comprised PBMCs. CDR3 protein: CASSEEAGRRDEQYF. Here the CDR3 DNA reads TGTGCCAGCAGTGAAGAGGCGGGGCGGAGGGACGAGCAGTACTTC.